The present entry profiles one TCR beta chain with its context. CDR3 length: 15 amino acids. Germline V CDR1 and CDR2: MDHEN, SYDVKM. The J segment lost 4 bases and the V segment lost 2 bases, leaving 8 bases of the junction unmatched. The source of the sample is a study of shared clonotypes between healthy human individuals. The authors' processing: From ImmunoSEQ came sequences covering only the junction and carrying no quality scores, so filtering differed. The protocol was immunoSEQ multiplex PCR, while the TCRdb copy is restricted to in-frame clones and leaves out a portion. V and J calls and clone size follow that table, whereas D and trimming were derived from the DNA. The sample has about 460,000 clones, approximately 77% seen once.

The source of this sequence is a woman aged 40 to 55 in good health. Some clones in this sample may be carry-over from other donors' samples. Input material: PBMCs. The chain has TRBV28 and TRBJ2-7; 7 nucleotides line up with TRBD1. The CDR3 DNA reads as TGTGCCAGCAGTTTAAGCTCGACAGGGAGTTACGAGCAGTACTTC. Translation gives CASSLSSTGSYEQYF.